This TCR beta chain originates from a study of metastatic and nonmetastatic thyroid tumors. Thyroid surgery was preceded by no treatment in any patient. TCRdb re-analyzed the PCR reads through MiXCR. The sample includes approximately 28,000 clones, about 16% of them seen just once. Trimming removed 1 base from V and 2 bases from J; junction bases left unmatched: 8. CDR3 length: 18 residues. Germline CDR1 reads SGHRS; CDR2 reads YFSETQ. The receptor's source is a male donor with papillary thyroid cancer or a benign thyroid nodule (not recorded which). Some clones in this sample may be carry-over from other donors' samples. The chain recombines TRBV5-1 with TRBJ2-3; 12 bases are shared with TRBD2. The sequencing input was blood. The CDR3 DNA reads TGCGCCAGCAGCTTGTCTACTAGCGGGAGGATCCCCACAGATACGCAGTATTTT. Translated: CASSLSTSGRIPTDTQYF.